A selection of T cell receptor beta chains follows, all from one sample in a study of blood T cell repertoires in COVID-19. Clones were sequenced by immunoSEQ multiplex PCR, and TCRdb holds only the in-frame ones, with some missing. The sample holds some 180,000 clones, more than 75% seen once. The sample consisted of peripheral blood. These receptors were collected from a woman aged 45-60 years with active or convalescent COVID-19. Both conserved end residues are part of each CDR3. A D gene is named only where the DNA matches it firmly. A clone size is listed for some rows: how often the clone was seen (once, few, many), or a class if it is expanded.

J gene: TRBJ1-2
D gene: -
V gene: TRBV7-2
clone size: -
CDR3 protein: CASSPGGAGMGGYTF
CDR3 DNA: TGTGCCAGCAGCCCAGGAGGGGCGGGGATGGGTGGCTACACCTTC

J gene: TRBJ1-2
D gene: -
V gene: TRBV5-4
clone size: -
CDR3 protein: CASSFGQSYNYGYTF
CDR3 DNA: TGTGCCAGCAGCTTCGGACAGTCATATAACTATGGCTACACCTTC

J gene: TRBJ2-2
D gene: TRBD2
V gene: TRBV5-1
clone size: -
CDR3 protein: CASRETSTTGELFF
CDR3 DNA: TGCGCCAGCAGGGAGACTAGCACCACCGGGGAGCTGTTTTTT

J gene: TRBJ2-1
D gene: -
V gene: TRBV30
clone size: -
CDR3 protein: CAWSVGSGAYNEQFF
CDR3 DNA: TGTGCCTGGAGTGTGGGGAGCGGCGCCTACAATGAGCAGTTCTTC

J gene: TRBJ2-5
D gene: -
V gene: TRBV6-5
clone size: once
CDR3 protein: CASSRGNQETQYF
CDR3 DNA: TGTGCCAGCAGTAGGGGGAATCAAGAGACCCAGTACTTC

J gene: TRBJ2-3
D gene: TRBD1
V gene: TRBV7-2
clone size: -
CDR3 protein: CASTLGQGNTDTQYF
CDR3 DNA: TGTGCCAGCACCCTAGGACAGGGCAACACAGATACGCAGTATTTT

J gene: TRBJ1-5
D gene: -
V gene: TRBV30
clone size: once
CDR3 protein: CAWSPGDGNQPQHF
CDR3 DNA: TGTGCCTGGAGCCCGGGGGATGGCAATCAGCCCCAGCATTTT

J gene: TRBJ2-4
D gene: TRBD2
V gene: TRBV9
clone size: -
CDR3 protein: CASSVTSGGVNIQYF
CDR3 DNA: TGTGCCAGCAGCGTGACTAGCGGGGGGGTGAACATTCAGTACTTC

J gene: TRBJ1-5
D gene: TRBD1
V gene: TRBV7-2
clone size: -
CDR3 protein: CASSFATGANQPQHF
CDR3 DNA: TGTGCCAGCAGCTTCGCAACAGGGGCCAATCAGCCCCAGCATTTT

J gene: TRBJ1-6
D gene: TRBD1
V gene: TRBV6-2/TRBV6-3
clone size: -
CDR3 protein: CASSYVGQDNSPLHF
CDR3 DNA: TGTGCCAGCAGTTACGTAGGACAGGATAATTCACCCCTCCACTTT